This TCR beta chain is from a study of T cells in Graves' hyperthyroidism and ophthalmopathy. Absent ophthalmopathy progression within 18 months defined stable Graves' hyperthyroidism. The study enrolled patients aged 18 to 65 with newly diagnosed hyperthyroidism of under 2 months' duration. RNA transcripts gave rise to amplified TCR beta CDR3 regions. An initial round of RT-PCR targeting the TCR CDR3 relied on the HTBI primer set. Each CDR3 protein gets one entry after TCRdb re-called the multiplex PCR reads with MiXCR. The sample includes about 610,000 distinct CDR3 sequences, about 43% of them seen just once. The specimen was peripheral blood or thyroid tissue (not recorded which). The source of this sequence is a woman aged 18-29 years with Graves' hyperthyroidism.

This CDR3 is CASSFDGTGANVLTF. DNA for the CDR3: TGTGCCAGCAGCTTCGACGGCACCGGGGCCAACGTCCTGACTTTC. The chain joins TRBV11-2 to TRBJ2-6; unclear D gene. V was pared by 3 bases and J by 4 bases, with 10 bases between. The CDR3 loop spans 15 amino acids. Germline V gene lookup returns CDR1 SGHAT and CDR2 FQNNGV.